A single sample is the source of the 9 T cell receptor beta chains below, sequenced in a study of cytomegalovirus exposure and HLA in healthy donors. Clones were read by immunoSEQ multiplex PCR, and TCRdb kept only the in-frame ones, dropping some. The data show 65,000 or so clones, 94% seen once. The sample consisted of PBMCs. The source is a young man in good health and CMV-seropositive.

This chain uses TRBV19 with TRBJ2-7; maybe TRBD1 (6 bases). V was shortened by 5 bases and J by 1 base, with 21 bases between the two germline ends. Looked up from germline, CDR1 is LNHDA and CDR2 is SQIVND (reference sequence). This CDR3 is built from 17 residues. The CDR3 loop reads CASSPNDGGHASYEQYF. CDR3 DNA sequence: TGTGCCAGTAGTCCTAACGATGGGGGACACGCTTCCTACGAGCAGTACTTC.

This clone has only one observation. In DNA form, the CDR3 reads TGTGCTAGTGGTTTGACACCGTACGAGCAGTACTTC. Amino acid sequence: CASGLTPYEQYF. The J gene is TRBJ2-7, the V gene TRBV12-5; D call uncertain. Trimming took off 2 bases at V and 4 bases at J, with 6 bases between the two ends. The CDR3 is made up of 12 amino acids. CDR1 and CDR2 (germline): LGHNT, FRNRAP.

V usage is TRBV2 and J usage is TRBJ1-1; no clear D gene. Germline V gene data show CDR1 as SNHLY and CDR2 as FYNNEI. This CDR3 comprises 13 residues. Trimming shortened V by 6 bases and J by 6 bases, and 14 bases separated the two germline ends. The CDR3 loop is CASRRTGLAEAFF. CDR3 bases: TGTGCCAGCAGGAGAACGGGATTAGCTGAAGCTTTCTTT. The variable domain in full, with the rest retrieved from reference TRBV2 and TRBJ1-1, is EPEVTQTPSHQVTQMGQEVILRCVPISNHLYFYWYRQILGQKVEFLVSFYNNEISEKSEIFDDQFSVERPDGSNFTLKIRSTKLEDSAMYFCASRRTGLAEAFFGQGTRLTVV.

The chain carries TRBV12-5 and TRBJ2-1; 14 bases are shared with TRBD2. Germline CDR1 LGHNT, CDR2 FRNRAP. V dropped 0 bases and J dropped 2; count of bases not matched to a gene: 3. The CDR3 is 18 residues long. CDR3 in DNA: TGTGCTAGTGGTTTGGTATCGGGACTAGCGGGAGCCTACAATGAGCAGTTCTTC. Amino acid sequence: CASGLVSGLAGAYNEQFF. Using reference TRBV12-5 and TRBJ2-1 for the parts outside the CDR3, the full variable domain is DARVTQTPRHKVTEMGQEVTMRCQPILGHNTVFWYRQTMMQGLELLAYFRNRAPLDDSGMPKDRFSAEMPDATLATLKIQPSEPRDSAVYFCASGLVSGLAGAYNEQFFGPGTRLTVL.

V usage is TRBV10-3 and J usage is TRBJ2-5; the D is unclear. V dropped 0 bases and J dropped 5 bases, with 7 bases sitting between them. The CDR3 contains 13 residues. The germline V gene has CDR1 ENHRY and CDR2 SYGVKD. The CDR3 reads CAISESSVETQYF. The CDR3 DNA is TGTGCCATCAGTGAGTCCTCAGTGGAGACCCAGTACTTC.

The V gene is TRBV6-5, the J gene TRBJ1-2, with 7 positions matching TRBD1. The CDR3 has 15 amino acids. Germline V gene lookup returns CDR1 MNHEY and CDR2 SVGAGI. Trimming at V came to 2 bases and at J to 7 bases, leaving 10 bases not matched to a gene. The CDR3 reads CASSYRETGSGGYTF. The CDR3 coding sequence is TGTGCCAGCAGTTACCGGGAGACAGGGTCGGGTGGCTACACCTTC.

The gene calls are TRBV4-3 and TRBJ2-2; D ambiguous. The CDR3 extends over 14 amino acids. The V gene's germline CDR1 is LGHNA and CDR2 YSLEER. V lost 5 bases to trimming and J lost 1 base, with 8 bases between them. The CDR3: CASSRLMNTGELFF. In DNA, the CDR3 is TGCGCCAGCAGCAGACTGATGAACACCGGGGAGCTGTTTTTT.

V gene TRBV2 combines with J gene TRBJ1-1; unclear D gene. CDR1 and CDR2 from the germline V gene are SNHLY and FYNNEI. This CDR3 is built from 13 residues. The V and J ends lost 4 bases and 2 bases respectively, with 8 bases between them. This CDR3 is CASSVEFNTEAFF. The CDR3 DNA sequence: TGTGCCAGCAGTGTTGAGTTTAACACTGAAGCTTTCTTT. The full variable domain, completed using reference TRBV2 and TRBJ1-1, is EPEVTQTPSHQVTQMGQEVILRCVPISNHLYFYWYRQILGQKVEFLVSFYNNEISEKSEIFDDQFSVERPDGSNFTLKIRSTKLEDSAMYFCASSVEFNTEAFFGQGTRLTVV.

This clone appeared a single time. V and J are TRBV6-1 and TRBJ2-1; 8 bases fit TRBD1. CDR3 length: 11 amino acids. With V trimmed by 3 bases and J by 15 bases, 4 bases remained unmatched. Germline-derived CDR1 and CDR2 are MNHNS and SASEGT. This CDR3 is CASSDRQGRFF. CDR3 sequence (DNA): TGTGCCAGCAGTGACCGACAGGGGCGGTTCTTC.